This T cell receptor beta chain was sequenced in a study of beta chain features in type 1 diabetes. It was one heparinised blood draw, averaging about 116 mL, that each donor gave. CD45RO/CCR7/CD25/CD127/CD95/CD27 sorting isolated CD4+ naive, central memory, regulatory and stem cell-like memory cells. Sorting gave populations that all exceeded 95% purity. Broader study findings: Patients showed naive, central memory and Treg TCRB repertoires that appeared more similar than those of healthy donors. For Type 1 diabetes patients, all four CD4+ subsets carried TCRB CDR3s that were moderately but significantly shorter.

Germline CDR1 reads SQVTM; CDR2 reads ANQGSEA. This CDR3 has 13 residues. Trimming cost V 6 bases and J 3 bases, with 14 bases left between them. Of note for this clone: The target antigen is unknown.

Of the isolated RNA, all was reverse transcribed, and so the sequenced material was expressed TCRB transcripts. The assay was immunoSEQ multiplex PCR, and TCRdb's table has in-frame clones only and misses some. Of some 700,000 clones in the sample, around 15% were seen once. Sequencing input: naive CD4+ T cells from blood. This TCR was recovered from a man between 18 and 35 years old with type 1 diabetes. The rearrangement links TRBV29-1 to TRBJ1-1, with D possibly TRBD1 on 5 matching bases. The CDR3 DNA follows: TGCAGCGTCGAGGGTCAGGGTCACACTGAAGCTTTCTTT. This gives the protein CSVEGQGHTEAFF.